The 28 T cell receptor beta chains listed next were all sequenced from one sample in a study of early T cells in non-severe SARS-CoV-2 infection. TCRdb re-derived calls from the 5' RACE reads in MiXCR, one entry per CDR3 protein. The table has 35,000 to 40,000 distinct CDR3 sequences, less than 6.5% seen once. Sequences were obtained from whole blood. Receptors originate from an adult who was a healthcare worker with PCR-confirmed SARS-CoV-2 infection or an uninfected control (not recorded which).

At least ten counts were recorded for this clonotype. The chain uses TRBV2 and TRBJ2-1; D uncertain. V gave up 5 bases and J gave up 4 bases, with 15 bases separating them. CDR1 is SNHLY and CDR2 is FYNNEI in the germline V gene. The CDR3 length is 15 residues. The CDR3 sequence: CASSLDQTGYNEQFF. In DNA form, the CDR3 reads TGTGCCAGCAGTCTGGACCAAACCGGGTACAATGAGCAGTTCTTC.

Many counts were recorded for this clonotype. V is TRBV20-1 and J is TRBJ2-7, with 7 bases aligning to TRBD2. Germline assignment: CDR1 DFQATT and CDR2 SNEGSKA (reference sequence). The length of the CDR3 is 9 residues. The CDR3 spells CSGRYEQYF. The CDR3, as DNA: TGCAGCGGGAGGTACGAGCAGTACTTC.

This clonotype was counted at least ten times. The chain combines TRBV27 with TRBJ2-3; 8 bases are a match to TRBD2. V lost 6 bases, J lost 3 bases, and 5 bases stayed unmatched. Germline CDR1 is MNHEY and CDR2 is SMNVEV (reference sequence). The CDR3 sequence is 14 residues long. The CDR3 DNA reads as TGTGCCAGCAGGGAGCGGGAGCAAACAGATACGCAGTATTTT. Amino acid sequence: CASREREQTDTQYF.

This clonotype was seen many times. The rearrangement joins TRBV11-2 to TRBJ1-2; no reliable D call. From germline, CDR1 is SGHAT and CDR2 FQNNGV. This CDR3 region has 14 residues. With 0 bases removed from V and 8 bases from J, the gap between germline ends came to 13 bases. The CDR3 DNA follows: TGTGCCAGCAGCTTAGATCCCTCTAGGGAGGGCTACACCTTC. It encodes CASSLDPSREGYTF.

This clonotype was seen a handful of times. V and J are TRBV18 and TRBJ2-7; D could derive from TRBD1 or TRBD2 (5 bases each). Trimming removed 6 bases from V and 2 bases from J, with 20 bases in between. The CDR3 runs 16 residues. CDR1 KGHSH and CDR2 LQKENI come from the germline V gene. The CDR3 sequence is CASSPPWGIGTYEQYF. The CDR3 DNA reads as TGTGCCAGCTCCCCCCCGTGGGGGATAGGGACCTACGAGCAGTACTTC.

This clonotype has ten or more counts. The gene calls are TRBV5-6 and TRBJ2-6; the D is unclear. The germline V gene has CDR1 SGHDT and CDR2 YYEEEE. There are 15 residues in the CDR3. Trimming shortened V by 1 base and J by 0 bases, and 5 bases separated the two germline ends. CDR3 residues: CASSLQASGANVLTF. DNA of the CDR3: TGTGCCAGCAGCTTGCAGGCCTCTGGGGCCAACGTCCTGACTTTC.

V gene TRBV6-2 or TRBV6-3 combines with J gene TRBJ2-1; the match to TRBD2 covers 13 bases. Germline V gene lookup returns CDR1 MNHEY and CDR2 SVGEGT. The CDR3 contains 15 residues. The J segment lost 6 bases and the V segment lost 6 bases, leaving 5 bases of the junction unmatched. The CDR3 DNA reads as TGTGCCAGCAGAGTACTAGCGGGAGGGTTCAATGAGCAGTTCTTC. Its protein product is CASRVLAGGFNEQFF.

This clonotype was found a few times. The chain recombines TRBV4-2 with TRBJ2-5; no firm D call. The CDR3 has 17 residues. The germline V gene encodes CDR1 LGHNA and CDR2 YNFKEQ. Deletions cut 0 bases from V and 2 bases from J, with 16 bases between. The CDR3 sequence: CASSQEGSRDWQETQYF. DNA for the CDR3: TGTGCCAGCAGCCAAGAGGGGTCTCGCGACTGGCAAGAGACCCAGTACTTC.

This clonotype was seen a handful of times. The gene calls are TRBV7-2 and TRBJ2-3; 14 positions match TRBD2. Looked up from germline, CDR1 is SGHTA and CDR2 is FQGNSA. CDR3 length: 17 residues. V lost 1 base, J lost 1 base, and 1 base stayed unmatched. The chain's CDR3 is CASSLGTSGGRTDTQYF. CDR3 coding DNA: TGTGCCAGCAGCTTAGGGACTAGCGGGGGGCGCACAGATACGCAGTATTTT.

This clonotype was observed many times. The rearrangement links TRBV11-1 to TRBJ2-5; TRBD2 might be the D (6 bases). CDR1 is SGHAT and CDR2 is FQDESV in the germline V gene (reference sequence). CDR3 size: 13 residues. The V end lost 8 bases, the J end lost 3 bases, and 13 bases lay between the germline ends. The CDR3 spells CASGSGTEETQYF. In DNA form, the CDR3 reads TGTGCCAGCGGGTCCGGGACTGAAGAGACCCAGTACTTC.

This clonotype was observed at least ten times. V gene TRBV27 combines with J gene TRBJ2-3; D possibly corresponds to TRBD2 (5 bases). The CDR3 has 13 residues. CDR1 is MNHEY and CDR2 is SMNVEV in the germline V gene (reference sequence). Trimming removed 0 bases at V and 8 bases at J, with 9 bases between. CDR3 nucleotide sequence: TGTGCCAGCAGTTTATCGCGGGTCGGTACGCAGTATTTT. It encodes CASSLSRVGTQYF.

This clonotype came up a few times. The J gene is TRBJ1-3, the V gene TRBV6-4; TRBD1 might be the D (5 bases). Germline lookup yields CDR1 MRHNA and CDR2 SNTAGT. The CDR3 is 16 amino acids. Trimming stripped 0 bases from V and 5 bases from J, with 14 bases between. The CDR3 DNA reads TGTGCCAGCAGTGACTCGAATCAGGGTTCTAGAAACACCATATATTTT. Amino acids: CASSDSNQGSRNTIYF.

The V call is TRBV2, the J call TRBJ1-5; 11 positions match TRBD1. With 6 bases clipped from V and 5 bases from J, the junction kept 0 bases outside the gene matches. There are 13 residues in the CDR3. Germline V lookup: CDR1 SNHLY, CDR2 FYNNEI. CDR3 DNA: TGTGCCAGCAGGGGACAGGGGGATCAGCCCCAGCATTTT. Its translation: CASRGQGDQPQHF. Full variable domain (outside the CDR3, taken from reference TRBV2 and TRBJ1-5): EPEVTQTPSHQVTQMGQEVILRCVPISNHLYFYWYRQILGQKVEFLVSFYNNEISEKSEIFDDQFSVERPDGSNFTLKIRSTKLEDSAMYFCASRGQGDQPQHFGDGTRLSIL.

This clonotype came up many times. The DNA of the CDR3 is TGCAGTGCTATCTATATCGGTCGGGCATACAATGAGCAGTTCTTC. Translating gives CSAIYIGRAYNEQFF. The chain recombines TRBV20-1 with TRBJ2-1; D gene ambiguous. Germline CDR1 DFQATT, CDR2 SNEGSKA (reference sequence). The germline V and J ends were trimmed by 4 bases and 4 bases, with 17 bases remaining between them. This CDR3 is built from 15 residues.

Concerning this clonotype itself: This may be a read error, as it is one base from a much larger clone. The chain uses TRBV29-1 and TRBJ2-5, with a tentative D call TRBD1 (5 bases). The germline V gene encodes CDR1 SQVTM and CDR2 ANQGSEA. V was shortened by 7 bases and J by 3 bases, with 15 bases between the two germline ends. This CDR3 comprises 13 residues. For the CDR3, the DNA is TGCAGCGCAAAGGGGCCAGCTAAAGAGACCCAGTACTTC. This codes for CSAKGPAKETQYF.

This clonotype was recorded a few times. V is TRBV7-2 and J is TRBJ1-4, with D uncertain. Germline-derived CDR1 and CDR2 are SGHTA and FQGNSA. V dropped 1 base and J dropped 7 bases, with 7 bases sitting between them. The CDR3 runs 13 residues. The CDR3 here is CASSLVRSEKLFF. The CDR3 DNA follows: TGTGCCAGCAGCTTAGTCCGTTCTGAAAAACTGTTTTTT. Full variable domain (outside the CDR3, taken from reference TRBV7-2 and TRBJ1-4): GAGVSQSPSNKVTEKGKDVELRCDPISGHTALYWYRQSLGQGLEFLIYFQGNSAPDKSGLPSDRFSAERTGGSVSTLTIQRTQQEDSAVYLCASSLVRSEKLFFGSGTQLSVL.

This clonotype was recorded many times. The gene calls are TRBV11-2 and TRBJ2-5, with D possibly matching TRBD1 (5 bases). Germline-derived CDR1 and CDR2 are SGHAT and FQNNGV. Trimming cost V 7 bases and J 0 bases, with 12 bases left between them. CDR3 length: 14 residues. The CDR3: CASIPDRYQETQYF. The CDR3 nucleotides read TGTGCCAGCATCCCCGACAGATACCAAGAGACCCAGTACTTC.

This clonotype was detected many times. V usage is TRBV19 and J usage is TRBJ2-1; the D is unclear. V lost 1 base and J lost 4, with 8 bases in between. Germline CDR1 and CDR2: LNHDA and SQIVND (reference sequence). The CDR3 sequence is 14 residues long. For the CDR3, the DNA is TGTGCCAGTAGTATAGCTAACCGTTACAATGAGCAGTTCTTC. Translation: CASSIANRYNEQFF.

This clonotype was counted only a few times. The V and J genes are TRBV7-3 and TRBJ2-5; the D gene is possibly TRBD1 (7 bases). CDR3 size: 14 residues. Trimming removed 5 bases from V and 9 bases from J, with 19 bases in between. Germline V lookup: CDR1 SGHTA, CDR2 FQGTGA. The CDR3 DNA follows: TGTGCCAGCAGCCCGCAGGGGGGAGTCGGGGCCCAGTACTTC. This encodes CASSPQGGVGAQYF.

This clonotype was counted at least ten times. V usage is TRBV5-4 and J usage is TRBJ2-3, with unresolved D. CDR3 length: 16 residues. V lost 3 bases and J lost 2, with 16 bases in between. Per the germline V gene, CDR1 is SGHNT and CDR2 is YYREEE (reference sequence). Here the CDR3 reads CASSSIETVNTDTQYF. In nucleotides, the CDR3 is TGTGCCAGCAGCTCGATAGAGACTGTAAACACAGATACGCAGTATTTT.

There are many counts of this clonotype. The chain employs TRBV5-4 and TRBJ2-1, with 9 bases matching TRBD2. Germline-derived CDR1 and CDR2 are SGHNT and YYREEE (reference sequence). With V trimmed by 3 bases and J by 8 bases, 9 bases remained unmatched. The CDR3 has 15 amino acids. The CDR3: CASSSGDSGGYEQFF. The CDR3 DNA follows: TGTGCCAGCAGCTCCGGGGATAGCGGGGGCTATGAGCAGTTCTTC.

In its sample, this clonotype was seen many times. The chain combines TRBV19 with TRBJ2-4; D tentatively fits TRBD1 or TRBD2 (5 bases each). Germline CDR1 reads LNHDA; CDR2 reads SQIVND (reference sequence). V was cut by 3 bases and J by 1 base, with 16 bases left in between. This CDR3 is 17 amino acids long. In nucleotides, the CDR3 is TGTGCCAGTAGTATTCGTATCCTCAGGGACGCCAAAAACATTCAGTACTTC. Translation gives CASSIRILRDAKNIQYF. Full variable domain (outside the CDR3, taken from reference TRBV19 and TRBJ2-4): DGGITQSPKYLFRKEGQNVTLSCEQNLNHDAMYWYRQDPGQGLRLIYYSQIVNDFQKGDIAEGYSVSREKKESFPLTVTSAQKNPTAFYLCASSIRILRDAKNIQYFGAGTRLSVL.

The chain combines TRBV5-1 with TRBJ2-7, with D possibly TRBD1 on 6 matching bases. CDR3 length equals 13 residues. Germline assignment: CDR1 SGHRS and CDR2 YFSETQ. V shed 1 base and J shed 4 bases, with 9 bases lying between them. The CDR3 coding sequence is TGCGCCAGCAGCTTGAACAGGGTATACGAGCAGTACTTC. Translating gives CASSLNRVYEQYF.

The chain employs TRBV7-9 and TRBJ2-1; 8 bases align to TRBD2. Germline CDR1 reads SEHNR; CDR2 reads FQNEAQ (reference sequence). With 7 bases clipped from V and 7 bases from J, the junction kept 12 bases outside the gene matches. This CDR3 is 15 amino acids long. CDR3 protein: CASIPGASGYNEQFF. In nucleotides, the CDR3 is TGTGCCAGCATCCCAGGGGCTAGCGGGTATAATGAGCAGTTCTTC.

This clonotype was seen many times. The rearrangement uses TRBV9 and TRBJ1-2; perhaps TRBD1 as D (6 bases). V dropped 0 bases and J dropped 7 bases, with 16 bases sitting between them. The germline V gene encodes CDR1 SGDLS and CDR2 YYNGEE. The CDR3 is 15 amino acids. CDR3 residues: CASSVGDAGAGGYTF. The CDR3 nucleotides read TGTGCCAGCAGCGTAGGGGATGCGGGGGCTGGTGGCTACACCTTC.

The table lists this clonotype with many counts. The chain links TRBV18 to TRBJ2-1; D possibly matches TRBD1 or TRBD2 (5 bases each). Germline V gene data show CDR1 as KGHSH and CDR2 as LQKENI. V shed 3 bases and J shed 13 bases, with 13 bases lying between them. The CDR3 is made up of 12 amino acids. CDR3 bases: TGTGCCAGCTCACCTTCGACGGGACCCCAGTTCTTC. Protein sequence: CASSPSTGPQFF.

The table lists this clonotype with many counts. This rearrangement joins TRBV19 to TRBJ2-1, with TRBD2 identical over 7 bases. This CDR3 is built from 13 residues. Germline CDR1 is LNHDA and CDR2 is SQIVND (reference sequence). V dropped 11 bases and J dropped 5; count of bases not matched to a gene: 9. CDR3 loop: CAQMGGGDNEQFF. CDR3 in DNA: TGTGCCCAAATGGGGGGAGGGGACAATGAGCAGTTCTTC.

The chain couples TRBV20-1 to TRBJ1-6; the match to TRBD1 covers 12 bases. The germline V gene has CDR1 DFQATT and CDR2 SNEGSKA (reference sequence). Trimming removed 6 bases from V and 9 bases from J; junction bases left unmatched: 6. The CDR3 is 14 amino acids. This CDR3 reads CSARGQGAISPLHF. The CDR3 DNA is TGCAGTGCGAGGGGACAGGGGGCAATTTCACCCCTCCACTTT.